This T cell receptor beta chain stems from a study of cytomegalovirus exposure and HLA in healthy donors. About the research overall: The early release's HLA-typed donors yielded roughly 85 million unique TCRs.

Study-wide findings and caveats: Most observed TCR sequences were rare, whereas some public TCRs were detected in many donors. In an earlier analysis, most TCR beta V segments were productive about 87% or about 30% of the time. CMV serostatus was the sole immune exposure information available.

Losses at the gene ends were 5 bases for V and 6 bases for J; bases not matched to a gene: 7. Germline CDR1 is KGHSH and CDR2 is LQKENI. The CDR3 is 14 residues long. Primers included in the PCR were 60 Vbeta and 13 Jbeta primers. Libraries were prepared by immunoSEQ multiplex PCR; TCRdb keeps only in-frame clonotypes and omits some of them. The sample holds approximately 120,000 clones; 81% are singletons and the top ten take about 1.8%. As concerns this clone: The antigen remains unidentified.

This chain joins TRBV18 and TRBJ1-5; 7 positions agree with TRBD1. The sample was PBMCs. The clonotype originates from a man between 18 and 35 years old in good health and CMV-seronegative. CDR3 sequence: CASSNDRVSQPQHF. The CDR3 nucleotides read TGTGCCAGCTCAAACGACAGGGTGAGTCAGCCCCAGCATTTT.